These 25 T cell receptor beta chains originate from one sample sequenced in a study of shared clonotypes between healthy human individuals. Data came from immunoSEQ multiplex PCR; TCRdb stores just in-frame clones and leaves some out. The data contain millions of clones, about 95% of them seen just once; the ten biggest clones take up around 1.1%. It was CD45RO-negative cells, positively selected for CCR7, that made up naive CD8 cells, with terminally differentiated effector memory CD45RA+ cells excluded. Material for sequencing was naive CD8+ T cells sorted from blood. The receptor set was obtained from a man younger than 35 in good health.

This sequence joins TRBV10-2 and TRBJ1-5; D is ambiguous. The CDR3 length is 15 residues. V dropped 2 bases and J dropped 2 bases, with 10 bases sitting between them. Germline V gene data show CDR1 as WSHSY and CDR2 as SAAADI. DNA for the CDR3: TGCGCCAGCAGTGAGGGTAGGGTTGGCAATCAGCCCCAGCATTTT. As protein: CASSEGRVGNQPQHF.

Worth noting for this clone: The identical CDR3 is also encoded by other nucleotide sequences in the sample. The chain combines TRBV27 with TRBJ2-7; D call uncertain. The V gene lost 5 bases and the J gene lost 3 bases, with 8 bases spanning the gap. Germline V gene data show CDR1 as MNHEY and CDR2 as SMNVEV (reference sequence). This CDR3 has 12 residues. In DNA, the CDR3 is TGTGCCAGCAGTCCCACTGGCTACGAGCAGTACTTC. Encoded protein: CASSPTGYEQYF.

The chain couples TRBV28 to TRBJ1-1; D perhaps matches TRBD1 (5 bases). The CDR3 consists of 12 residues. V was shortened by 11 bases and J by 6 bases, with 16 bases between the two germline ends. The germline gives CDR1 MDHEN, CDR2 SYDVKM. The CDR3, as DNA: TGTGCCTCGTCCTGGGACCCCTCTGAAGCTTTCTTT. This codes for CASSWDPSEAFF.

The chain has TRBV7-9 and TRBJ2-3, with a weak D call TRBD1 (6 bases). V gave up 5 bases and J gave up 4 bases, with 16 bases separating them. CDR3 length equals 15 residues. Germline V CDR1 and CDR2: SEHNR, FQNEAQ (reference sequence). The CDR3 coding sequence is TGTGCCAGCAGCAAAAAGGTGGGGGCACCAGATACGCAGTATTTT. It yields the protein CASSKKVGAPDTQYF.

To note about this clone: Other DNA sequences in this sample translate to the same CDR3. CDR3: CASSQLTGASYNEQFF. The CDR3 region has the DNA TGCGCCAGCAGCCAACTGACAGGGGCATCCTACAATGAGCAGTTCTTC. The chain links TRBV4-3 to TRBJ2-1; 8 bases fit TRBD1. The ends lost 2 bases at V and 1 base at J; junction bases unmatched: 4. Germline assignment: CDR1 LGHNA and CDR2 YSLEER. This CDR3 region has 16 residues.

This chain connects TRBV15 to TRBJ1-4; TRBD1 is a possible D gene (6 bases). Trimming removed 0 bases from V and 6 bases from J, with 11 bases in between. The CDR3 contains 15 residues. Germline V lookup: CDR1 LNHNV, CDR2 YYDKDF (reference sequence). The CDR3 DNA reads as TGTGCCACCAGCAGAGATCGCCAGGGGCATGAAAAACTGTTTTTT. Protein sequence: CATSRDRQGHEKLFF.

The chain carries TRBV25-1 and TRBJ2-3; TRBD1 is a possible D gene (5 bases). The CDR3 has 16 residues. The germline V gene has CDR1 MGHDK and CDR2 SYGVNS. V lost 4 bases to trimming and J lost 0 bases, with 14 bases between them. The DNA for the CDR3 is TGTGCCAGCAGTGCTTGGACACTCCATAGCACAGATACGCAGTATTTT. Translation gives CASSAWTLHSTDTQYF.

The chain employs TRBV7-6 and TRBJ2-2, with 8 nucleotides matching TRBD1. The CDR3 contains 15 residues. V gave up 1 base and J gave up 6 bases; unmatched junction bases: 4. Germline V gene lookup returns CDR1 SGHVS and CDR2 FNYEAQ. The CDR3 loop is CASSLVPGGSGELFF. The CDR3 region has the DNA TGTGCCAGCAGCTTAGTGCCAGGGGGCTCCGGGGAGCTGTTTTTT.

The chain combines TRBV9 with TRBJ2-2, with a weak D call TRBD2 (7 bases). CDR3 size: 16 residues. The ends were cut back, 2 bases at V and 7 bases at J, with 18 bases in the middle. Germline V gene lookup returns CDR1 SGDLS and CDR2 YYNGEE. As DNA, the CDR3 is TGTGCCAGCAGCGTTGGCGGGGGCCCGGGGAGCGGGGAGCTGTTTTTT. The encoded protein is CASSVGGGPGSGELFF.

This sequence joins TRBV9 and TRBJ2-1; unclear D gene. V was clipped by 0 bases and J by 7 bases, with 11 bases between them. The CDR3 runs 14 residues. The V gene's germline CDR1 is SGDLS and CDR2 YYNGEE. The CDR3 DNA reads as TGTGCCAGCAGCGTAGCAGGCCTCCTGAATGAGCAGTTCTTC. This codes for CASSVAGLLNEQFF.

The chain has TRBV5-4 and TRBJ2-7; D possibly corresponds to TRBD2 (6 bases). Trimming left V 3 bases short and J 6 bases short, with 22 bases between. This CDR3 is 16 amino acids long. Germline-derived CDR1 and CDR2 are SGHNT and YYREEE (reference sequence). CDR3 region: CASSWGLEAFDSEQYF. The CDR3 DNA is TGTGCCAGCAGCTGGGGACTCGAGGCATTTGACTCCGAGCAGTACTTC.

The rearrangement uses TRBV15 and TRBJ2-1; 9 bases match TRBD2. CDR3 length: 14 residues. Germline lookup yields CDR1 LNHNV and CDR2 YYDKDF (reference sequence). With 0 bases clipped from V and 7 bases from J, the junction kept 1 base outside the gene matches. The CDR3, as DNA: TGTGCCACCAGCAGAGAAGGACTAGCGAATGAGCAGTTCTTC. Protein sequence: CATSREGLANEQFF.

This rearrangement joins TRBV5-6 to TRBJ2-1; 8 bases are shared with TRBD2. The CDR3 is 18 amino acids. The junction had 12 bases not matched to a gene; V was cut back by 0 bases and J by 4 bases. Germline V gives CDR1 SGHDT, CDR2 YYEEEE. CDR3 nucleotide sequence: TGTGCCAGCAGCTTGGGGGGACTAGGTTTAGCGGCATACAATGAGCAGTTCTTC. It yields the protein CASSLGGLGLAAYNEQFF.

V and J are TRBV30 and TRBJ2-1; 9 bases are a match to TRBD1. V lost 5 bases and J lost 5; bases outside the gene matches: 16. Germline-derived CDR1 and CDR2 are GTSNPN and SVGIG (reference sequence). CDR3 size: 17 residues. CDR3 loop: CAWGTGSIFVPNNEQFF. The CDR3 nucleotides are TGTGCCTGGGGGACAGGGTCGATTTTTGTCCCTAACAATGAGCAGTTCTTC.

V gene TRBV7-8 combines with J gene TRBJ1-2; TRBD1 aligns across 9 bases. Germline CDR1 and CDR2: SGHVS and FQNEAQ. The CDR3 has 14 amino acids. V gave up 2 bases and J gave up 6 bases; unmatched junction bases: 4. CDR3 residues: CASSLSQGADGYTF. The CDR3 coding sequence is TGTGCCAGCAGCTTATCACAGGGGGCGGATGGCTACACCTTC.

V is TRBV7-2 and J is TRBJ2-7; D might be TRBD2 (6 bases). The CDR3 consists of 15 residues. Trimming took off 4 bases at V and 2 bases at J, with 15 bases between the two ends. CDR1 is SGHTA and CDR2 is FQGNSA in the germline V gene. The CDR3 is CASSYLPPGAYEQYF. The CDR3 DNA follows: TGTGCCAGCAGCTACCTACCCCCGGGGGCCTACGAGCAGTACTTC.

This chain joins TRBV15 and TRBJ1-1; a weak D match, TRBD1 (5 bases). The CDR3 runs 14 residues. V lost 1 base, J lost 3 bases, and 9 bases lay in between. CDR1 and CDR2 (germline): LNHNV, YYDKDF (reference sequence). The CDR3 loop is CATSRVMGDTEAFF. DNA of the CDR3: TGTGCCACCAGCAGAGTGATGGGGGACACTGAAGCTTTCTTT.

The V gene is TRBV12-2, the J gene TRBJ1-5; TRBD1, the table's D call, lacks a check against the DNA. TRBV12-2 constitutes a pseudogene. This CDR3 region has 21 residues. The CDR3 loop is CASRSPFPGTGARYSNQPQHF. CDR3 DNA: TGTGCAAGTCGCTCCCCCTTCCCCGGGACAGGGGCAAGATATAGCAATCAGCCCCAGCATTTT.

This chain uses TRBV29-1 with TRBJ2-7; tentatively, D is TRBD2 (5 bases). This CDR3 has 12 amino acids. With 7 bases removed from V and 2 bases from J, the gap between germline ends came to 12 bases. Germline CDR1 reads SQVTM; CDR2 reads ANQGSEA. The CDR3: CSAEGDPYEQYF. CDR3 nucleotide sequence: TGCAGCGCAGAGGGAGATCCCTACGAGCAGTACTTC.

This chain joins TRBV5-4 and TRBJ2-7, with 12 bases aligning to TRBD1. Germline loops: CDR1 SGHNT, CDR2 YYREEE (reference sequence). The junction had 3 bases not matched to a gene; V was cut back by 2 bases and J by 6 bases. This CDR3 region has 14 residues. CDR3 residues: CASSFGTGGAEQYF. The CDR3 DNA reads TGTGCCAGCAGCTTCGGGACAGGGGGCGCCGAGCAGTACTTC.

This sequence joins TRBV19 and TRBJ2-3, with D tentatively TRBD1 (6 bases). V lost 1 base to trimming and J lost 6 bases, with 14 bases between them. This CDR3 is 15 amino acids long. Germline V gene sequence: CDR1 LNHDA, CDR2 SQIVND (reference sequence). This chain's CDR3 is CASSIVGTQGDTQYF. CDR3 sequence (DNA): TGTGCCAGTAGTATAGTAGGCACCCAGGGGGATACGCAGTATTTT.

J is TRBJ2-7 and V is TRBV13, with 8 bases identical to TRBD1. The length of the CDR3 is 14 residues. With V trimmed by 6 bases and J by 3 bases, 7 bases remained unmatched. Germline CDR1 PRHDT, CDR2 FYEKMQ (reference sequence). The CDR3 region has the DNA TGTGCCAGCAGTTTAAGCGGACAGGGCTACGAGCAGTACTTC. This encodes CASSLSGQGYEQYF.

A note on this clone: In the same sample, other DNA sequences code for this CDR3. The chain carries TRBV5-6 and TRBJ1-3, with D perhaps TRBD1 (5 bases). The V end was cut by 3 bases, the J end by 0 bases, with 7 bases between. Looked up from germline, CDR1 is SGHDT and CDR2 is YYEEEE. The CDR3 is 14 amino acids. This CDR3 reads CASSWGGSGNTIYF. CDR3 sequence (DNA): TGTGCCAGCAGCTGGGGGGGCTCTGGAAACACCATATATTTT.

The chain has TRBV9 and TRBJ1-4, with D maybe TRBD1 (6 bases). The germline V and J ends were trimmed by 4 bases and 8 bases, with 12 bases remaining between them. The CDR3 sequence is 13 residues long. Germline V gene sequence: CDR1 SGDLS, CDR2 YYNGEE. The DNA for the CDR3 is TGTGCCAGCAGCCCCGGGACATCCGAAAAACTGTTTTTT. Translating gives CASSPGTSEKLFF.

The rearrangement uses TRBV5-1 and TRBJ2-2; D unresolved. The CDR3 covers 19 residues. Trimming pared 4 bases from V and 0 bases from J, leaving 22 bases between. The germline V gene encodes CDR1 SGHRS and CDR2 YFSETQ. CDR3 coding DNA: TGCGCCAGCAGCCCCGGGCACGGTCACCTCACCCCGAACACCGGGGAGCTGTTTTTT. It codes for CASSPGHGHLTPNTGELFF.